In its sample, the clone carrying this T cell receptor (beta chain) was seen once. This entry is derived from a study of blood T cell repertoires in COVID-19. For the study at large: PBMCs, B-cell-depleted T cells, or T cells provided the cDNA or gDNA that made up the material.

Generated by immunoSEQ multiplex PCR, the TCRdb table keeps only in-frame clones and is missing some. The sample has fewer than 350,000 clones, approximately 89% seen once. The CDR3 runs 11 residues. The ends were cut back, 7 bases at V and 6 bases at J, with 9 bases in the middle. Per the germline V gene, CDR1 is MNHEY and CDR2 is SVGAGI. Seattle's cohort entered during active infection and was followed longitudinally. The chain has TRBV6-5 and TRBJ1-1, with D unresolved. The sequenced sample consisted of peripheral blood. The receptor was derived from a woman aged 60-70 years with COVID-19, enrolled during active disease. This CDR3 is CASTRAAEAFF. Written as DNA, the CDR3 is TGTGCCAGCACACGAGCCGCTGAAGCTTTCTTT.